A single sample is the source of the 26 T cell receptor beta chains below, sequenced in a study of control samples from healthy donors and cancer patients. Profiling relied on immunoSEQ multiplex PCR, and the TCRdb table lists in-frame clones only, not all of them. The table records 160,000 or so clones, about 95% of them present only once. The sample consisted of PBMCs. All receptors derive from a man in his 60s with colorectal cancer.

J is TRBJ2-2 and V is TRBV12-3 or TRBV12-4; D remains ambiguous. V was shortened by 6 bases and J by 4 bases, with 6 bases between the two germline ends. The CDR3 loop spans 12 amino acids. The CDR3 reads CASSLGTGELFF. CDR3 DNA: TGTGCCAGCAGCCTTGGCACCGGGGAGCTGTTTTTT.

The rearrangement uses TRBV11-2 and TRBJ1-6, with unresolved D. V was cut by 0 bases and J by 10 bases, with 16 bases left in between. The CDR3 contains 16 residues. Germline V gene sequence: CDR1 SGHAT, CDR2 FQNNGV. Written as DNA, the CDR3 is TGTGCCAGCAGCTTAGATATGGGGTTGGCGGACTCACCCCTCCACTTT. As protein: CASSLDMGLADSPLHF.

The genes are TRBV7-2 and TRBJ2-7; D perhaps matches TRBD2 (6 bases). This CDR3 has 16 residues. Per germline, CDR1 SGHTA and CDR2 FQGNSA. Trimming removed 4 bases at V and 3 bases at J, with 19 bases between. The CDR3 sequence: CASSSAPSGLDYEQYF. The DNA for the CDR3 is TGTGCCAGCAGCTCTGCTCCATCGGGACTCGACTACGAGCAGTACTTC.

CDR3 sequence reads: CAWSSHRPREQYF. The CDR3 nucleotides are TGTGCCTGGAGCTCCCATAGACCGCGCGAGCAGTACTTC. This chain links TRBV30 with TRBJ2-7; no reliable D call. This CDR3 region has 13 residues. V was clipped by 3 bases and J by 6 bases, with 15 bases between them. Germline-derived CDR1 and CDR2 are GTSNPN and SVGIG (reference sequence).

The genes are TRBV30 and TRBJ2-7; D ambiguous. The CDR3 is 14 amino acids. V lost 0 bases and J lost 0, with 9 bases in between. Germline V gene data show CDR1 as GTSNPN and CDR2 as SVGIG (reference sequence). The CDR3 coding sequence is TGTGCCTGGAGTGTTACGGCCAGCTCCTACGAGCAGTACTTC. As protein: CAWSVTASSYEQYF.

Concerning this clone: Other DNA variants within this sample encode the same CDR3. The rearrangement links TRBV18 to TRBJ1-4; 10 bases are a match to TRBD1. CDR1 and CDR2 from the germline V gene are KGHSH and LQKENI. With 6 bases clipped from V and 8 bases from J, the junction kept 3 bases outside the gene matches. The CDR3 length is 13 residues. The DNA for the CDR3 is TGTGCCAGCTCCCCGGGACAGGGGGAAAAACTGTTTTTT. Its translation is CASSPGQGEKLFF. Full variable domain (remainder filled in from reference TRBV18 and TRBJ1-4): NAGVMQNPRHLVRRRGQEARLRCSPMKGHSHVYWYRQLPEEGLKFMVYLQKENIIDESGMPKERFSAEFPKEGPSILRIQQVVRGDSAAYFCASSPGQGEKLFFGSGTQLSVL.

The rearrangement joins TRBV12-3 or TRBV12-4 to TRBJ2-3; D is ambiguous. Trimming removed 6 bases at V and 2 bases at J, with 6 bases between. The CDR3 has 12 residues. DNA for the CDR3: TGTGCCAGCAGCCCCAACACAGATACGCAGTATTTT. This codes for CASSPNTDTQYF.

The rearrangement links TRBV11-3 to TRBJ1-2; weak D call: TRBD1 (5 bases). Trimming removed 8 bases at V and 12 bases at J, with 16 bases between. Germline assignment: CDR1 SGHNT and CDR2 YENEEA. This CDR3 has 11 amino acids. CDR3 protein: CASFPDGTDTF. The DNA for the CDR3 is TGTGCCAGCTTCCCAGACGGGACCGACACCTTC.

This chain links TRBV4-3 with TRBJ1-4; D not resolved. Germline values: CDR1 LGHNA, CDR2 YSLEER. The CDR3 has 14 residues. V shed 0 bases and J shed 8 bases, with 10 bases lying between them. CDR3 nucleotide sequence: TGCGCCAGCAGCCAAGATTTAGGCCAAGAAAAACTGTTTTTT. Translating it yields CASSQDLGQEKLFF.

The CDR3 coding sequence is TGTGCCAGCAGCCCACCCCCAAAGGTCCAGTCCACTGAAGCTTTCTTT. It specifies CASSPPPKVQSTEAFF. This chain joins TRBV13 and TRBJ1-1; D ambiguous. Trimming left V 5 bases short and J 4 bases short, with 20 bases between. Germline assignment: CDR1 PRHDT and CDR2 FYEKMQ (reference sequence). The CDR3 is 16 residues long.

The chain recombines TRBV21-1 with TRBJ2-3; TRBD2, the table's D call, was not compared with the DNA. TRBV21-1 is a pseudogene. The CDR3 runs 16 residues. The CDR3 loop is CASSKVLAACTDTQYF. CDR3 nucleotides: TGTGCCAGCAGCAAAGTGCTAGCGGCATGCACAGATACGCAGTATTTT.

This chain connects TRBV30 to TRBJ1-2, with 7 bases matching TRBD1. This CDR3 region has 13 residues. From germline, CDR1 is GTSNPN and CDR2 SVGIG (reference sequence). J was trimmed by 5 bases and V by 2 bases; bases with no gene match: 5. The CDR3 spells CAWSPGQRYGYTF. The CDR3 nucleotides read TGTGCCTGGAGTCCGGGACAGAGGTATGGCTACACCTTC.

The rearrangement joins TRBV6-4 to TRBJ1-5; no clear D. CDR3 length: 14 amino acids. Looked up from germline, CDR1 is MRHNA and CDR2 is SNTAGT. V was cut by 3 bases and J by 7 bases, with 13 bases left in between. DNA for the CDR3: TGTGCCAGCAGTGAGCAACATACGGAACAGCCCCAGCATTTT. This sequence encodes CASSEQHTEQPQHF.

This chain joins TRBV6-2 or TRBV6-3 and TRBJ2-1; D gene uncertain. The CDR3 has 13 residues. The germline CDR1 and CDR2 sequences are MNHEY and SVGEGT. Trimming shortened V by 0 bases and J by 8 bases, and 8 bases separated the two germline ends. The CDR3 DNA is TGTGCCAGCAGTTACTCGTCCTGGGATGAGCAGTTCTTC. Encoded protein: CASSYSSWDEQFF.

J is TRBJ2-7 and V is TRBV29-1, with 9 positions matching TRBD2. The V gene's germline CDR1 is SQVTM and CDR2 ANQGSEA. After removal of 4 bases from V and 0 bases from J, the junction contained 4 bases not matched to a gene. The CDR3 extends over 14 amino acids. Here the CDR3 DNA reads TGCAGCGTTGCCGCGGGGGGGGGCTCCTACGAGCAGTACTTC. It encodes CSVAAGGGSYEQYF.

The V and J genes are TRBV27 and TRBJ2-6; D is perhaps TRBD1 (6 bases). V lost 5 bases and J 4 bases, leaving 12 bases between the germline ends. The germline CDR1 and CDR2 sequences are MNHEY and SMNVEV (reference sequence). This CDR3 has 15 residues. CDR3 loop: CASSATGTGANVLTF. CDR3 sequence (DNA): TGTGCCAGCAGTGCCACAGGGACCGGGGCCAACGTCCTGACTTTC.

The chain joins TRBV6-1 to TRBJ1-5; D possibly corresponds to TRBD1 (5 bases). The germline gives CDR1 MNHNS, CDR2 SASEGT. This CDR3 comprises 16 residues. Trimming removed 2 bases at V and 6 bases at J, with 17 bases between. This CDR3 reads CASSEPRTHGAQPQHF. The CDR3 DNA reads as TGTGCCAGCAGTGAACCGAGAACGCATGGGGCTCAGCCCCAGCATTTT.

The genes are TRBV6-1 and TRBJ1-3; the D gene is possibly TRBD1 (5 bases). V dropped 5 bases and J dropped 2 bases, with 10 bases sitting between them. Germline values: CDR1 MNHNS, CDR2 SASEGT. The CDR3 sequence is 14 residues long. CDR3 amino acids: CASSPRVPGNTIYF. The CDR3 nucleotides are TGTGCCAGCAGTCCCAGGGTCCCTGGAAACACCATATATTTT.

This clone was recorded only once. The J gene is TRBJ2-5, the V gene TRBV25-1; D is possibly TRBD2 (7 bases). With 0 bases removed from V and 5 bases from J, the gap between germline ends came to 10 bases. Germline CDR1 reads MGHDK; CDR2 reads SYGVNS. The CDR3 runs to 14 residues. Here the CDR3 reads CASSEYGGRETQYF. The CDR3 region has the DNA TGTGCCAGCAGTGAATACGGGGGGCGGGAGACCCAGTACTTC.

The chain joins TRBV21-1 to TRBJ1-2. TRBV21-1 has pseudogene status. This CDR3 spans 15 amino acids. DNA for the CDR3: TGTGCCAGCAGCAAAGGACCCAGGGACCTATATGGCTACACCTTC. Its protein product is CASSKGPRDLYGYTF.

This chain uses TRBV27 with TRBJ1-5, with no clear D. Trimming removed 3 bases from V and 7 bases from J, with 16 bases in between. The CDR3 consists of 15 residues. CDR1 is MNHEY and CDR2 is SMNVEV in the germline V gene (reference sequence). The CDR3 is CASSFGGGTAQPQHF. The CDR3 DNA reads TGTGCCAGCAGTTTTGGAGGTGGAACCGCGCAGCCCCAGCATTTT.

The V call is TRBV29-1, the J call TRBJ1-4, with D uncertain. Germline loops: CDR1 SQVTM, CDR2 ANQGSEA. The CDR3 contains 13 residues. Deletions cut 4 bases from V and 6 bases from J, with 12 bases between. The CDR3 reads CSVVVGWDEKLFF. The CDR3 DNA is TGCAGCGTTGTGGTGGGGTGGGATGAAAAACTGTTTTTT.

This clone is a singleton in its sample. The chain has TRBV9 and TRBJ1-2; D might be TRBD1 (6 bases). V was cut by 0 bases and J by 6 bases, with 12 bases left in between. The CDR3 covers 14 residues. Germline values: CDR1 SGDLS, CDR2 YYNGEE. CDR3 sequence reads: CASSVGSGVDGYTF. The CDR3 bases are TGTGCCAGCAGCGTAGGGTCAGGGGTCGATGGCTACACCTTC.

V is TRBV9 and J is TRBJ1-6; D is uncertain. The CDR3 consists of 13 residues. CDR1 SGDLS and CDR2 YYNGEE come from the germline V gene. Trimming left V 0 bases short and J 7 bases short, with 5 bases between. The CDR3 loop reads CASSVGTNSPLHF. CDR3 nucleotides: TGTGCCAGCAGCGTAGGGACCAATTCACCCCTCCACTTT.

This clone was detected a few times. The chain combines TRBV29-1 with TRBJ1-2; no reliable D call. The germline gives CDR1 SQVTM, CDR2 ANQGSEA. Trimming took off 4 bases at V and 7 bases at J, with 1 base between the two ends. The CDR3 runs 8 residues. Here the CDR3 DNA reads TGCAGCGTTGCTGGCTACACCTTC. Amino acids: CSVAGYTF.

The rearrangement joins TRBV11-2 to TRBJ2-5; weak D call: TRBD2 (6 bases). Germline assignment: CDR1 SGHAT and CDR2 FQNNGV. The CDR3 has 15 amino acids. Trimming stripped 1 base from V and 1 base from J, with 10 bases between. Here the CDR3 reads CASSLVLGGQETQYF. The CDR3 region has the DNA TGTGCCAGCAGCTTAGTTCTGGGGGGCCAAGAGACCCAGTACTTC.